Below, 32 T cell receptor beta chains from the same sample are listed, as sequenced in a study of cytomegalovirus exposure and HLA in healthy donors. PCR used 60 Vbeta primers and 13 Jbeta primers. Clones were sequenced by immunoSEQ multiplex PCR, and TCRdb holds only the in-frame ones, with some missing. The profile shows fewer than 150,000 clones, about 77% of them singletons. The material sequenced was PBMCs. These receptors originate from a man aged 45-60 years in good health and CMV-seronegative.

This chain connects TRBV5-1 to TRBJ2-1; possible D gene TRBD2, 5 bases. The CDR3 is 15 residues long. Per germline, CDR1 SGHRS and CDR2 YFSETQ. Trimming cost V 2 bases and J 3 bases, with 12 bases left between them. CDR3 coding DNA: TGCGCCAGCAGCTTAGGCGCGGGCATCTACAATGAGCAGTTCTTC. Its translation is CASSLGAGIYNEQFF.

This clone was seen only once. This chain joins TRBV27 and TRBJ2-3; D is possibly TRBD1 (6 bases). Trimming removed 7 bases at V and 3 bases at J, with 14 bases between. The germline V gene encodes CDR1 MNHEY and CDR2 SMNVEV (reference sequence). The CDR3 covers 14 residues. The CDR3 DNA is TGTGCCAGCACTCCCGACAGGATTACAGATACGCAGTATTTT. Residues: CASTPDRITDTQYF.

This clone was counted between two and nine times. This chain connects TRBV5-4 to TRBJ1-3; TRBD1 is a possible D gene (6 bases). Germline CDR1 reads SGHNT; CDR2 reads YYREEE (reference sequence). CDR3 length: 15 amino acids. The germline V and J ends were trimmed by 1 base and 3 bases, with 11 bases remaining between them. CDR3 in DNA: TGTGCCAGCAGCTTGTCTCAGGGGAATGGAAACACCATATATTTT. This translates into CASSLSQGNGNTIYF.

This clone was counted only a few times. The CDR3 region has the DNA TGTGCCAGCAGCTGGGGGGTTTTAGCGAACACTGAAGCTTTCTTT. It is translated as CASSWGVLANTEAFF. The V gene is TRBV5-4, the J gene TRBJ1-1, with a tentative D call TRBD1 (5 bases). V lost 3 bases to trimming and J lost 1 base, with 13 bases between them. This CDR3 comprises 15 residues. Per the germline V gene, CDR1 is SGHNT and CDR2 is YYREEE (reference sequence).

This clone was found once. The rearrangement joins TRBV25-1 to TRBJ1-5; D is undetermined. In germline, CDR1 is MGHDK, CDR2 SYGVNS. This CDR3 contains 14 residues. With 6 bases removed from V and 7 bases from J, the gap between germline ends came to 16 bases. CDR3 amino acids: CASSMGEGRQPQHF. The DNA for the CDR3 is TGTGCCAGCAGCATGGGCGAGGGCCGACAGCCCCAGCATTTT.

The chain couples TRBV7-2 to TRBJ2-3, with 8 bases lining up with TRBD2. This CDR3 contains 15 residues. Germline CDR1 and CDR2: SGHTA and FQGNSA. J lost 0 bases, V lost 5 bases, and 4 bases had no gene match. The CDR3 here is CASSATSGSTDTQYF. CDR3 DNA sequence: TGTGCCAGCAGCGCTACTAGCGGAAGCACAGATACGCAGTATTTT.

This CDR3 reads CASSPRLGFGNEQYF. The CDR3 nucleotides are TGTGCCAGCAGCCCCCGACTAGGCTTCGGGAACGAGCAGTACTTC. The chain uses TRBV9 and TRBJ2-7, with TRBD2 as a possible D gene (6 bases). This CDR3 is built from 15 residues. Deletions cut 4 bases from V and 5 bases from J, with 19 bases between. CDR1 and CDR2 (germline): SGDLS, YYNGEE.

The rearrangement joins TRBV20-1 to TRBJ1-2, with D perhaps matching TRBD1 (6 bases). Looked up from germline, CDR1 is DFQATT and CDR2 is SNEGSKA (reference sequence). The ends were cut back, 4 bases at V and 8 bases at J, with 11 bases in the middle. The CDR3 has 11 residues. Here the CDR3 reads CSAITGPGYTF. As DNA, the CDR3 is TGCAGTGCTATAACAGGGCCAGGCTACACCTTC.

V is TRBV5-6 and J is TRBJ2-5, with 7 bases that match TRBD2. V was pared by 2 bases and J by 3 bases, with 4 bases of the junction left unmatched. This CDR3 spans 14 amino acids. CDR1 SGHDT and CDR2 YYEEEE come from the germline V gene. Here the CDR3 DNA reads TGTGCCAGCAGCTTACGCGGGAGTGAAGAGACCCAGTACTTC. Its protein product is CASSLRGSEETQYF.

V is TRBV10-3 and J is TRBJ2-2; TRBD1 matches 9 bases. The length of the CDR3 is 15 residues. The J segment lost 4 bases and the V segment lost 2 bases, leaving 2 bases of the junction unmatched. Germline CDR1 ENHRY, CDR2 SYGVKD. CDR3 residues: CAISEGQGTTGELFF. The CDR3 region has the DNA TGTGCCATCAGTGAGGGACAGGGGACCACCGGGGAGCTGTTTTTT.

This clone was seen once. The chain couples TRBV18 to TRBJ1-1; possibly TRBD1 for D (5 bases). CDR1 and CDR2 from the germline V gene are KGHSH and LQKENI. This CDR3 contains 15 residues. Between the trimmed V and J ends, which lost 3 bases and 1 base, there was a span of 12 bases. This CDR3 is CASSPGSRANTEAFF. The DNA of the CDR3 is TGTGCCAGCTCACCGGGGTCCAGGGCGAACACTGAAGCTTTCTTT.

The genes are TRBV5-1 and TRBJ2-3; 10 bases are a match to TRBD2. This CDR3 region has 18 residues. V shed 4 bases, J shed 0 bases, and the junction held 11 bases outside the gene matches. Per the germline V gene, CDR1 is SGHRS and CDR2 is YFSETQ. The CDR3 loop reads CASSPLSGLATSTDTQYF. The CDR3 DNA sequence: TGCGCCAGCAGCCCTCTCTCGGGACTAGCGACTAGCACAGATACGCAGTATTTT.

CDR3 nucleotides: TGTGCCAGCGTCGAGACAGGCTCTAACTATGGCTACACCTTC. This sequence encodes CASVETGSNYGYTF. The rearrangement links TRBV2 to TRBJ1-2; D perhaps matches TRBD1 (6 bases). This CDR3 comprises 14 residues. The V end lost 8 bases, the J end lost 0 bases, and 13 bases lay between the germline ends. Germline CDR1 is SNHLY and CDR2 is FYNNEI.

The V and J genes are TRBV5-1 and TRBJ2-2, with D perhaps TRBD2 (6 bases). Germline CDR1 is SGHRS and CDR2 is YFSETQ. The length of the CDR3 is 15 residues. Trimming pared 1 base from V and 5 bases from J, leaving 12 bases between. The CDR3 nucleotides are TGCGCCAGCAGCTTGCAGCCTAGCGAGACCGGGGAGCTGTTTTTT. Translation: CASSLQPSETGELFF. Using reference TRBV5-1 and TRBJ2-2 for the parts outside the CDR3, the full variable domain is KAGVTQTPRYLIKTRGQQVTLSCSPISGHRSVSWYQQTPGQGLQFLFEYFSETQRNKGNFPGRFSGRQFSNSRSEMNVSTLELGDSALYLCASSLQPSETGELFFGEGSRLTVL.

CDR3 protein: CASSLHSGGNRDEQYF. CDR3 coding DNA: TGTGCCAGCAGCCTACATTCAGGGGGCAATAGAGACGAGCAGTACTTC. This chain joins TRBV7-9 and TRBJ2-7; 8 bases fit TRBD1. V lost 5 bases to trimming and J lost 5 bases; unmatched junction nucleotides: 14. CDR3 length: 16 amino acids. Per germline, CDR1 SEHNR and CDR2 FQNEAQ (reference sequence).

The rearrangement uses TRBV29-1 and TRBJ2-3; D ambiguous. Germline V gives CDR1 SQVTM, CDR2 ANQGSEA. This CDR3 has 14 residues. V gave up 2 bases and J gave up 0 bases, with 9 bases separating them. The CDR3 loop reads CSVEPPGSTDTQYF. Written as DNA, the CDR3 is TGCAGCGTTGAACCCCCGGGTAGCACAGATACGCAGTATTTT.

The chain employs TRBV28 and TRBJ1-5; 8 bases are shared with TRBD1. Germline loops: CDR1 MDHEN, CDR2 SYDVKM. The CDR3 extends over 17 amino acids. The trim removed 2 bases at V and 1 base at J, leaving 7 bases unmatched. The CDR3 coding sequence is TGTGCCAGCAGTTTAGATTCGGACAGGGAAAGCAATCAGCCCCAGCATTTT. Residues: CASSLDSDRESNQPQHF.

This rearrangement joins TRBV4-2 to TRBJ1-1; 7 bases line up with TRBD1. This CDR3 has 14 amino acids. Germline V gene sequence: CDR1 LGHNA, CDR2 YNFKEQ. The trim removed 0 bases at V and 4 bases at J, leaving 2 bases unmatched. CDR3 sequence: CASSQETGLTEAFF. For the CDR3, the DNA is TGTGCCAGCAGCCAAGAGACAGGGCTCACTGAAGCTTTCTTT.

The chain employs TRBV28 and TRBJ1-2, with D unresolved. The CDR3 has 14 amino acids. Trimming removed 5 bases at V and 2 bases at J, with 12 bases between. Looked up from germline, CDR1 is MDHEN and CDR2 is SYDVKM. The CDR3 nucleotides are TGTGCCAGCAGTGGAGGGCGAGTAAACTATGGCTACACCTTC. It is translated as CASSGGRVNYGYTF.

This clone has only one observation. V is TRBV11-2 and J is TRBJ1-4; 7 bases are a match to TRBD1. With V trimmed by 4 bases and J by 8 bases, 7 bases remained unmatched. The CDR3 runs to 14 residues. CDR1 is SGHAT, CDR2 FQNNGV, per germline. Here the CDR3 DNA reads TGTGCCAGCAGCTCCCCGGGCAGGGGGGAAAAACTGTTTTTT. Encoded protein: CASSSPGRGEKLFF.

The CDR3 DNA reads as TGTGCCAGCAGTTGGGGGGGGTATGGCTACACCTTC. Translation: CASSWGGYGYTF. The chain has TRBV28 and TRBJ1-2, with D perhaps matching TRBD1 (5 bases). The ends were cut back, 4 bases at V and 5 bases at J, with 8 bases in the middle. This CDR3 has 12 amino acids. The germline CDR1 and CDR2 sequences are MDHEN and SYDVKM.

CDR3 coding DNA: TGTGCCAGCATGGGACTAGCGACGAGGGGGGAGCAGTACTTC. This translates into CASMGLATRGEQYF. The V gene is TRBV25-1, the J gene TRBJ2-7; 10 nucleotides match TRBD2. V lost 7 bases and J lost 7; bases outside the gene matches: 10. The CDR3 runs 14 residues. Germline V gene lookup returns CDR1 MGHDK and CDR2 SYGVNS.

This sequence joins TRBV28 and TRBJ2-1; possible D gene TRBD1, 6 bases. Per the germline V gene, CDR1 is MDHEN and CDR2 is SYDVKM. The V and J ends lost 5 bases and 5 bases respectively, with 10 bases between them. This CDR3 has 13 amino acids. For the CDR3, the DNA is TGTGCCAGCAGTAGACAGGTTAACAATGAGCAGTTCTTC. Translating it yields CASSRQVNNEQFF.

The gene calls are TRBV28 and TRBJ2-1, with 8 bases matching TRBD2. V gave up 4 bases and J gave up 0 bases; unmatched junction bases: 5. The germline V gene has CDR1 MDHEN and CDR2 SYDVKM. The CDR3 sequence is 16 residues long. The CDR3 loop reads CASSSITSGSYNEQFF. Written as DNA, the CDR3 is TGTGCCAGCAGTTCCATCACTAGCGGCTCCTACAATGAGCAGTTCTTC. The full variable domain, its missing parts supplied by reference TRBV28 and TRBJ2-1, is DVKVTQSSRYLVKRTGEKVFLECVQDMDHENMFWYRQDPGLGLRLIYFSYDVKMKEKGDIPEGYSVSREKKERFSLILESASTNQTSMYLCASSSITSGSYNEQFFGPGTRLTVL.

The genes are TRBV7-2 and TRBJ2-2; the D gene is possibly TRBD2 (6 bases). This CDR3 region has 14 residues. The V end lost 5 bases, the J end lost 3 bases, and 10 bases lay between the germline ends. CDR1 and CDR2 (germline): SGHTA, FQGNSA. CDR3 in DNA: TGTGCCAGCAGCACGGGACTTCACACCGGGGAGCTGTTTTTT. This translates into CASSTGLHTGELFF.

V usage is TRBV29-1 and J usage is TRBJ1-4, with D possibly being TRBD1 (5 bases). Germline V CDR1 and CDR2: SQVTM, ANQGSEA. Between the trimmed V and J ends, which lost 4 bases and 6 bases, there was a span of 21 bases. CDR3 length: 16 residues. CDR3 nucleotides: TGCAGCGTTGCGGGGGGTGGTATGGTTGGTGATGAAAAACTGTTTTTT. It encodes CSVAGGGMVGDEKLFF.

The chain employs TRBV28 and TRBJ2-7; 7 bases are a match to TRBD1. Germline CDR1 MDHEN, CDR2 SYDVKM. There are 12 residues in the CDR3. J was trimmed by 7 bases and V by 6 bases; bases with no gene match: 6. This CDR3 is CASRKGAGEQYF. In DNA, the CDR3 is TGTGCCAGCAGGAAGGGGGCTGGGGAGCAGTACTTC.

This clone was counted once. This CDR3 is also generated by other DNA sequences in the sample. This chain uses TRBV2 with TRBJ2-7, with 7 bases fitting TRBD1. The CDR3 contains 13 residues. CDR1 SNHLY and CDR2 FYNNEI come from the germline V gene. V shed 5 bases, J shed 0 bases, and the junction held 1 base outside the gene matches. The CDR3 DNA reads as TGTGCCAGCAGTCGGGACAGCTCCTACGAGCAGTACTTC. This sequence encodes CASSRDSSYEQYF.

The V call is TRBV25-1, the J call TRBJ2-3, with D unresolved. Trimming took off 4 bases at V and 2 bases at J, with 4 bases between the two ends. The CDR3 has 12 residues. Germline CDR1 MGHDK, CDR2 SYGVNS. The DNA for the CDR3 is TGTGCCAGCAGTGGAGACACAGATACGCAGTATTTT. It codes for CASSGDTDTQYF. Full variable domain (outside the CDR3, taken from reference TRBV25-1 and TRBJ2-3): EADIYQTPRYLVIGTGKKITLECSQTMGHDKMYWYQQDPGMELHLIHYSYGVNSTEKGDLSSESTVSRIRTEHFPLTLESARPSHTSQYLCASSGDTDTQYFGPGTRLTVL.

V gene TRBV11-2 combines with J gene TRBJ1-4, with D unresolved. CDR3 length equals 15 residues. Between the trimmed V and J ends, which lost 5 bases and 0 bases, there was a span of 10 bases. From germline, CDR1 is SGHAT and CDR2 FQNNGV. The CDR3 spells CASSGQAATNEKLFF. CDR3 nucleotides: TGTGCCAGCAGCGGCCAGGCTGCAACTAATGAAAAACTGTTTTTT.

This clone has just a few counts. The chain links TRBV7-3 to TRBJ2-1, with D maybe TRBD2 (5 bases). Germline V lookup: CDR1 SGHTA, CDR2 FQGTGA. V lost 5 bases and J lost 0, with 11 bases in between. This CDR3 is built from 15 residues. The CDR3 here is CASSPDWSSYNEQFF. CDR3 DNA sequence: TGTGCCAGCAGCCCGGACTGGAGCTCCTACAATGAGCAGTTCTTC.

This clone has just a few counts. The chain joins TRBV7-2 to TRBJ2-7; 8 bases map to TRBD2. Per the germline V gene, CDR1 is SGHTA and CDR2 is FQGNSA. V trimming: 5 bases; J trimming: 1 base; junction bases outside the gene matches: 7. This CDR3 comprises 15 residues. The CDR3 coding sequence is TGTGCCAGCAGCCCGGCTAGCGGGCGTTCCTACGAGCAGTACTTC. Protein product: CASSPASGRSYEQYF.